These 2 T cell receptor beta chains were sequenced from one sample in a study of blood T cells in healthy people across ages. Together with a sample-barcoded 5' primer, a J-beta primer mix was included in a second PCR lasting about 6 to 11 cycles. TCRdb redid the calling of the 5' RACE reads with MiXCR, one entry per CDR3 protein. The top ten hold 7.9% of the sample, which has more than 1,400,000 distinct CDR3 sequences, around two fifths seen once. Sequencing was done on a sample of blood. These TCRs come from a woman aged 18-29 years in good health.

The gene calls are TRBV6-5 and TRBJ2-1, with unresolved D. The ends were cut back, 0 bases at V and 2 bases at J, with 11 bases in the middle. Germline values: CDR1 MNHEY, CDR2 SVGAGI. The CDR3 consists of 16 residues. The CDR3 spells CASSYSGGFPYNEQFF. The CDR3 DNA reads TGTGCCAGCAGTTACTCCGGCGGCTTTCCCTACAATGAGCAGTTCTTC.

This sequence joins TRBV27 and TRBJ2-3; tentatively, D is TRBD2 (6 bases). The germline V and J ends were trimmed by 6 bases and 0 bases, with 16 bases remaining between them. The CDR3 loop spans 16 amino acids. The V gene's germline CDR1 is MNHEY and CDR2 SMNVEV (reference sequence). The CDR3 nucleotides are TGTGCCAGCAGCCTAAGGGGCGGGGCCAGCACAGATACGCAGTATTTT. It codes for CASSLRGGASTDTQYF.